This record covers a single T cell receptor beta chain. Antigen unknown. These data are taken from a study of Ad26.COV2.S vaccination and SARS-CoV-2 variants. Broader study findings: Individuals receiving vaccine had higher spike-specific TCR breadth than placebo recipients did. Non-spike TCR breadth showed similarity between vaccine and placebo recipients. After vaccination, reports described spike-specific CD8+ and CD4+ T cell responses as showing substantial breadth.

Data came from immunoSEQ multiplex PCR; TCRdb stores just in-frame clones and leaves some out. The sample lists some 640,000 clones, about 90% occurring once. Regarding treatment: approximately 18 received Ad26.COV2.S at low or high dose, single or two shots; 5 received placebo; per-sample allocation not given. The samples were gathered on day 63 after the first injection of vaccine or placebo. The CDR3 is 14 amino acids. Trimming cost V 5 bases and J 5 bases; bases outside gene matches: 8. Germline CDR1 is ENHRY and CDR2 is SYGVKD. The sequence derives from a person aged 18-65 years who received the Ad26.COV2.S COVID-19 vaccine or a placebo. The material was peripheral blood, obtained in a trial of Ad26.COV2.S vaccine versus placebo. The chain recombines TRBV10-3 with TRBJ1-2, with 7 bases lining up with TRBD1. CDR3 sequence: CAISPPGQFYGYTF. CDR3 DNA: TGTGCCATCAGTCCCCCGGGACAGTTTTATGGCTACACCTTC.